This TCR beta chain was observed in a study of T cells in Graves' hyperthyroidism and ophthalmopathy. This CDR3 is built from 15 residues. V lost 7 bases to trimming and J lost 9 bases, with 22 bases between them. Germline V gene sequence: CDR1 MDHEN, CDR2 SYDVKM. A few counts support this clonotype. What it recognizes is unknown. Findings and caveats of the study: Classification by a 13 V-J model distinguished ophthalmopathy from stable hyperthyroidism.

Authors of the study amplified TCR beta CDR3 regions from RNA transcripts. When the TCR CDR3 underwent first-round RT-PCR, the HTBI primer set was used. In TCRdb, the multiplex PCR reads were re-called with MiXCR into one record per CDR3 protein. The sample lists approximately 710,000 distinct CDR3 sequences, approximately 15% occurring once. Patients with uncontrolled infections, other autoimmune diseases, pregnancy or lactation were excluded. PBMCs stemmed from around 10 ml fresh peripheral blood. The sequenced material came from blood. This TCR came from a man aged 50 to 60 with Graves' hyperthyroidism. The chain carries TRBV28 and TRBJ2-1; D may correspond to TRBD1 or TRBD2 (5 bases each). In DNA form, the CDR3 reads TGTGCCAGCATTCCCTTGGGAGTCCAGGGTGGTGAGCAGTTCTTC. This gives the protein CASIPLGVQGGEQFF.